This TCR beta chain was sequenced for a study of shared clonotypes between healthy human individuals. Overall study results and limits: Naive subsets generally had larger estimated richness than memory subsets. The authors sampled blood alone, and tissue repertoires likely differ.

The junction had 11 bases not matched to a gene; V was cut back by 2 bases and J by 5 bases. CDR1 is SGHTA and CDR2 is FQGNSA in the germline V gene. This CDR3 spans 18 amino acids. Free of recent acute infections or vaccinations, the donors were healthy HIV-negative adults. Tens of thousands of T cell genomes, or approximately 190 ng DNA, went into the sorted-subset replicate PCRs. The method was immunoSEQ multiplex PCR; TCRdb's version includes in-frame clones alone and lacks a portion of them. The data show a few million clones, 90% to 95% seen once. Turning to this clone: Its antigen is not known.

The sequencing input was naive CD4+ T cells sorted from blood. Subset noted: CD45RA+ positively selected. The TCR comes from a man between 18 and 29 years old in good health. The rearrangement links TRBV7-2 to TRBJ2-1, with 11 nucleotides matching TRBD2. CDR3 coding DNA: TGTGCCAGCAGCTTACAGGGGGTCCTAGCGGGAGGTAACAATGAGCAGTTCTTC. It yields the protein CASSLQGVLAGGNNEQFF.